These 27 T cell receptor beta chains share one sample of origin, sequenced in a study of vaccination and CD4 T cells after COVID-19. These receptors have no identified antigens. Researchers used the Oncomine TCR Beta short-read assay to sequence DNA from cultured CD4+ T cells. TCRdb re-called the PCR reads through MiXCR, storing one row per CDR3 protein. The sample shows about 14,000 distinct CDR3 sequences, around 59% of them seen only once. Documented treatment: roughly 11-day PBMC culture with coronavirus spike peptide pools or control peptides (ViraFEST assay). The sequencing input was CD4+ T cells from blood, cultured in vitro. All receptors come from a human donor who had recovered from COVID-19.

This clonotype was picked up a small number of times. The rearrangement uses TRBV28 and TRBJ1-1, with unresolved D. This CDR3 has 12 amino acids. CDR1 is MDHEN and CDR2 is SYDVKM in the germline V gene. V dropped 7 bases and J dropped 1 base, with 7 bases sitting between them. The CDR3 coding sequence is TGTGCCAGCACAACAGCGAACACTGAAGCTTTCTTT. It codes for CASTTANTEAFF.

This chain connects TRBV19 to TRBJ1-5; D call uncertain. This CDR3 is 12 amino acids long. Germline V gene sequence: CDR1 LNHDA, CDR2 SQIVND (reference sequence). Between the trimmed V and J ends, which lost 1 base and 5 bases, there was a span of 3 bases. In nucleotides, the CDR3 is TGTGCCAGTAGTATAGCGGATCAGCCCCAGCATTTT. Protein product: CASSIADQPQHF. The full variable domain, with the rest looked up from reference TRBV19 and TRBJ1-5, is DGGITQSPKYLFRKEGQNVTLSCEQNLNHDAMYWYRQDPGQGLRLIYYSQIVNDFQKGDIAEGYSVSREKKESFPLTVTSAQKNPTAFYLCASSIADQPQHFGDGTRLSIL.

The chain combines TRBV7-9 with TRBJ1-1, with 9 bases identical to TRBD1. With 1 base clipped from V and 3 bases from J, the junction kept 3 bases outside the gene matches. From germline, CDR1 is SEHNR and CDR2 FQNEAQ (reference sequence). The CDR3 is 15 residues long. CDR3 nucleotide sequence: TGTGCCAGCAGCTTAGTGAGACAGGGGGACACTGAAGCTTTCTTT. Amino acids: CASSLVRQGDTEAFF.

The genes are TRBV6-1 and TRBJ1-2; D might be TRBD1 (6 bases). CDR3 length equals 11 residues. Germline V gene data show CDR1 as MNHNS and CDR2 as SASEGT. Trimming took 7 bases from V and 5 from J, leaving 8 bases between them. The CDR3 DNA follows: TGTGCCAGCACCCAGGGGTATGGCTACACCTTC. Translation: CASTQGYGYTF.

CDR3 region: CASSPDSRPGYTF. The CDR3 DNA reads TGTGCCAGTAGCCCGGACAGTAGGCCTGGCTACACCTTC. V is TRBV19 and J is TRBJ1-2, with D possibly TRBD1 on 6 matching bases. Per germline, CDR1 LNHDA and CDR2 SQIVND (reference sequence). Trimming took 6 bases from V and 7 from J, leaving 15 bases between them. The CDR3 consists of 13 residues.

V gene TRBV7-3 combines with J gene TRBJ2-1, with D possibly being TRBD1 (5 bases). Per germline, CDR1 SGHTA and CDR2 FQGTGA. The CDR3 extends over 14 amino acids. Trimming cost V 5 bases and J 6 bases, with 14 bases left between them. The CDR3, as DNA: TGTGCCAGCAGCCCCGCAGGGCGAAGCAATGAGCAGTTCTTC. Translation gives CASSPAGRSNEQFF.

V is TRBV28 and J is TRBJ2-5; D is ambiguous. This CDR3 is 12 amino acids long. Germline-derived CDR1 and CDR2 are MDHEN and SYDVKM. Trimming took 5 bases from V and 7 from J, leaving 11 bases between them. DNA for the CDR3: TGTGCCAGCAGTGCCCGGTGGTCGACCCAGTACTTC. It is translated as CASSARWSTQYF.

The CDR3 coding sequence is TGTGCCAGCAGCACCGATAGCTGGGGTTCACCCCTCCACTTT. Protein sequence: CASSTDSWGSPLHF. The genes are TRBV11-2 and TRBJ1-6; no definite D call. The CDR3 covers 14 residues. Germline loops: CDR1 SGHAT, CDR2 FQNNGV. With 5 bases removed from V and 9 bases from J, the gap between germline ends came to 14 bases.

This clonotype came up a few times. J is TRBJ2-2 and V is TRBV27; TRBD2 is a possible D gene (6 bases). Trimming cost V 5 bases and J 1 base, with 14 bases left between them. CDR3 size: 16 residues. The germline V gene has CDR1 MNHEY and CDR2 SMNVEV (reference sequence). CDR3 DNA sequence: TGTGCCAGCAGTGCGCGGGGCGGGATGAACACCGGGGAGCTGTTTTTT. Amino acid sequence: CASSARGGMNTGELFF.

V gene TRBV7-3 combines with J gene TRBJ2-7; tentative D call: TRBD2 (5 bases). CDR3 length: 15 residues. Germline-derived CDR1 and CDR2 are SGHTA and FQGTGA. Trimming pared 5 bases from V and 7 bases from J, leaving 21 bases between. The CDR3 reads CASSQKGRRSEEQYF. CDR3 DNA: TGTGCCAGCAGCCAAAAGGGCAGGAGGTCAGAGGAGCAGTACTTC.

The chain joins TRBV7-9 to TRBJ1-6, with D perhaps TRBD1 (5 bases). V was pared by 4 bases and J by 12 bases, with 13 bases between. From germline, CDR1 is SEHNR and CDR2 FQNEAQ (reference sequence). This CDR3 comprises 13 residues. The CDR3 spells CASSSEEGLPLHF. CDR3 sequence (DNA): TGTGCCAGCAGCTCCGAGGAGGGGTTACCCCTCCACTTT. The whole variable domain, filled in from reference TRBV7-9 and TRBJ1-6, reads DTGVSQNPRHKITKRGQNVTFRCDPISEHNRLYWYRQTLGQGPEFLTYFQNEAQLEKSRLLSDRFSAERPKGSFSTLEIQRTEQGDSAMYLCASSSEEGLPLHFGNGTRLTVT.

The chain uses TRBV10-3 and TRBJ1-1, with D uncertain. V dropped 3 bases and J dropped 4 bases, with 9 bases sitting between them. The CDR3 is 13 residues long. Per germline, CDR1 ENHRY and CDR2 SYGVKD. The CDR3 loop reads CAISDGVGTEAFF. For the CDR3, the DNA is TGTGCCATCAGTGACGGGGTGGGCACTGAAGCTTTCTTT.

CDR3 region: CATRDRDRGEGVRGYTF. The CDR3 DNA sequence: TGTGCCACCAGAGACCGGGACAGGGGGGAAGGAGTGCGCGGCTACACCTTC. The chain joins TRBV10-3 to TRBJ1-2, with 11 bases aligning to TRBD1. V was clipped by 10 bases and J by 8 bases; unmatched bases: 21. Germline CDR1 and CDR2: ENHRY and SYGVKD. This CDR3 comprises 17 residues.

This clonotype was found a few times. This chain joins TRBV2 and TRBJ2-3; D not certain. The CDR3 contains 14 residues. The germline V and J ends were trimmed by 2 bases and 4 bases, with 10 bases remaining between them. Looked up from germline, CDR1 is SNHLY and CDR2 is FYNNEI. CDR3 sequence reads: CASSENRRPDTQYF. The CDR3 bases are TGTGCCAGCAGTGAAAACAGAAGACCAGATACGCAGTATTTT.

The chain uses TRBV28 and TRBJ1-2; 11 bases fit TRBD1. Germline values: CDR1 MDHEN, CDR2 SYDVKM. J was trimmed by 6 bases and V by 5 bases; bases with no gene match: 5. The length of the CDR3 is 14 residues. The CDR3 reads CASSIGTGGHGYTF. CDR3 DNA: TGTGCCAGCAGTATCGGGACAGGGGGACATGGCTACACCTTC.

The rearrangement joins TRBV6-1 to TRBJ1-5; 10 bases agree with TRBD1. Germline-derived CDR1 and CDR2 are MNHNS and SASEGT. The CDR3 runs 14 residues. Trimming cost V 6 bases and J 2 bases; bases outside gene matches: 1. The CDR3 nucleotides read TGTGCCAGCAGGACAGGGGGCGGCAATCAGCCCCAGCATTTT. Translating it yields CASRTGGGNQPQHF.

A few counts support this clonotype. Here the CDR3 reads CASRPGGAGNQPQHF. DNA of the CDR3: TGTGCCAGCAGACCAGGGGGCGCAGGCAATCAGCCCCAGCATTTT. This chain joins TRBV6-1 and TRBJ1-5; 8 positions agree with TRBD1. V dropped 6 bases and J dropped 2; count of bases not matched to a gene: 6. The germline gives CDR1 MNHNS, CDR2 SASEGT. The CDR3 runs 15 residues.

The J gene is TRBJ1-1, the V gene TRBV21-1; the table's TRBD1 call for D was not verified on the DNA. TRBV21-1 is shown as a pseudogene. The CDR3 contains 15 residues. CDR3 protein: CASSKGDRENTEAFF. CDR3 sequence (DNA): TGTGCCAGCAGCAAAGGTGACAGGGAGAACACTGAAGCTTTCTTT.

This chain uses TRBV6-2 or TRBV6-3 with TRBJ1-3; a possible D gene is TRBD1 (5 bases). CDR3 size: 12 residues. V dropped 2 bases and J dropped 7 bases, with 6 bases sitting between them. Germline values: CDR1 MNHEY, CDR2 SVGEGT. The CDR3 coding sequence is TGTGCCAGCAGTTACGAGGGGAACACCATATATTTT. Residues: CASSYEGNTIYF.

The chain is built from TRBV20-1 and TRBJ2-5; TRBD1 aligns across 8 bases. CDR1 DFQATT and CDR2 SNEGSKA come from the germline V gene (reference sequence). The CDR3 sequence is 15 residues long. The V gene end was trimmed by 3 bases and the J gene end by 1 base; junction bases not matched to a gene: 7. CDR3 nucleotides: TGCAGTGCTAGGGAACGCAGGGGGCCCCAAGAGACCCAGTACTTC. Protein sequence: CSARERRGPQETQYF.

This clonotype has a handful of counts. CDR3 protein: CSARGRVISTDTQYF. The CDR3 DNA reads TGCAGTGCTAGAGGCCGGGTAATTAGCACAGATACGCAGTATTTT. The rearrangement links TRBV20-1 to TRBJ2-3; no clear D gene. V lost 1 base, J lost 0 bases, and 11 bases lay in between. There are 15 residues in the CDR3. Germline CDR1 is DFQATT and CDR2 is SNEGSKA (reference sequence).

The genes are TRBV6-1 and TRBJ2-6, with D possibly TRBD1 on 5 matching bases. The CDR3 sequence is 16 residues long. CDR1 and CDR2 from the germline V gene are MNHNS and SASEGT. Trimming removed 8 bases at V and 1 base at J, with 15 bases between. CDR3 DNA: TGTGCCAGCCGAGCGACAGTGGCATCTGGGGCCAACGTCCTGACTTTC. This codes for CASRATVASGANVLTF.

The J gene is TRBJ2-5, the V gene TRBV19; D possibly matches TRBD1 or TRBD2 (5 bases each). This CDR3 region has 15 residues. The V gene lost 4 bases and the J gene lost 5 bases, with 17 bases spanning the gap. CDR1 is LNHDA and CDR2 is SQIVND in the germline V gene (reference sequence). For the CDR3, the DNA is TGTGCCAGTAGTACCTCCCCGGGGACGGGGGAGACCCAGTACTTC. The encoded protein is CASSTSPGTGETQYF.

Only one count was recorded for this clonotype. The chain combines TRBV7-3 with TRBJ2-6; tentative D call: TRBD1 (6 bases). CDR1 is SGHTA and CDR2 is FQGTGA in the germline V gene. V was pared by 5 bases and J by 0 bases, with 14 bases between. The CDR3 extends over 17 amino acids. The CDR3 DNA reads as TGTGCCAGCAGCCCCCACAGGGACCGCTCTGGGGCCAACGTCCTGACTTTC. Amino acid sequence: CASSPHRDRSGANVLTF.

The table lists this clonotype with a few counts. The V call is TRBV20-1, the J call TRBJ1-5; TRBD1 is a possible D gene (6 bases). The germline V gene has CDR1 DFQATT and CDR2 SNEGSKA (reference sequence). The CDR3 is made up of 15 amino acids. V was pared by 0 bases and J by 6 bases, with 15 bases between. The CDR3 protein is CSARDRPQGFQPQHF. As DNA, the CDR3 is TGCAGTGCTAGAGATCGGCCCCAGGGGTTTCAGCCCCAGCATTTT.

This chain links TRBV12-3 or TRBV12-4 with TRBJ2-5, with 8 bases aligning to TRBD2. The CDR3 has 14 amino acids. V was pared by 7 bases and J by 7 bases, with 11 bases of the junction left unmatched. The CDR3 reads CASIPGTSIGTQYF. The CDR3 DNA is TGTGCCAGCATTCCCGGGACTAGTATAGGGACCCAGTACTTC.

V is TRBV27 and J is TRBJ2-3; TRBD2 aligns across 10 bases. CDR1 and CDR2 from the germline V gene are MNHEY and SMNVEV (reference sequence). V shed 6 bases and J 4 bases; nucleotides not matched to a gene: 13. The CDR3 has 17 amino acids. The CDR3 loop is CASSNLLLAGGADTQYF. CDR3 bases: TGTGCCAGCAGCAATCTTCTTTTAGCGGGAGGCGCAGATACGCAGTATTTT.